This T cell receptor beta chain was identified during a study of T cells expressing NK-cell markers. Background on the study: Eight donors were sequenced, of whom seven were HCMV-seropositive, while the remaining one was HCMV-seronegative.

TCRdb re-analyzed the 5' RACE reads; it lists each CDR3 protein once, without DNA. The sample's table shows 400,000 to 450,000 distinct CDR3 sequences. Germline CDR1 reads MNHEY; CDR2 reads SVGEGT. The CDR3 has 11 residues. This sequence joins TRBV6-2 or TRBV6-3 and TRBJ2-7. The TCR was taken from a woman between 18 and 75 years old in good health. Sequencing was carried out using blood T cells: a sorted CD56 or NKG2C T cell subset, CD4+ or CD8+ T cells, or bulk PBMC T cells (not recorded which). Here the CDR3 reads CASSSAYEQYF.